This T cell receptor (beta chain) was observed in a study of blood T cell repertoires in COVID-19. Participants' own reports of clinical history determined their cohort assignment. Recovered participants had two consecutive negative NP/OP PCR tests, healthcare professional clearance, or symptom resolution. From germline, CDR1 is MDHEN and CDR2 SYDVKM. The germline V and J ends were trimmed by 6 bases and 4 bases, with 15 bases remaining between them. The CDR3 is made up of 14 amino acids. The method was immunoSEQ multiplex PCR; TCRdb's version includes in-frame clones alone and lacks a portion of them. The sample lists 150,000 or so clones; about 79% were seen once.

V usage is TRBV28 and J usage is TRBJ1-2, with D perhaps matching TRBD1 (6 bases). The sample comprised PBMCs or T cells enriched from blood (not recorded which). The source of this sequence is a man aged 45 to 65 who had recovered from COVID-19. The CDR3 loop reads CASRGGTSSYGYTF. The CDR3 nucleotides are TGTGCCAGCAGGGGGGGGACATCGTCCTATGGCTACACCTTC.